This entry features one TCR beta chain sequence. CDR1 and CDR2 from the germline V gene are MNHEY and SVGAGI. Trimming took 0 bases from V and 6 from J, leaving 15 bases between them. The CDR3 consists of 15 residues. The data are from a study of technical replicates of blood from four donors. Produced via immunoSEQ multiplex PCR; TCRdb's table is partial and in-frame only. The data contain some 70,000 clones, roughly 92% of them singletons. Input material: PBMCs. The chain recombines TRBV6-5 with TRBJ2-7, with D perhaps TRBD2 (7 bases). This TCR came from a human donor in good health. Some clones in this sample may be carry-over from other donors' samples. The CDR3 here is CASSYSTGGAGEQYF. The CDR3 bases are TGTGCCAGCAGTTACTCGACGGGGGGCGCCGGCGAGCAGTACTTC.